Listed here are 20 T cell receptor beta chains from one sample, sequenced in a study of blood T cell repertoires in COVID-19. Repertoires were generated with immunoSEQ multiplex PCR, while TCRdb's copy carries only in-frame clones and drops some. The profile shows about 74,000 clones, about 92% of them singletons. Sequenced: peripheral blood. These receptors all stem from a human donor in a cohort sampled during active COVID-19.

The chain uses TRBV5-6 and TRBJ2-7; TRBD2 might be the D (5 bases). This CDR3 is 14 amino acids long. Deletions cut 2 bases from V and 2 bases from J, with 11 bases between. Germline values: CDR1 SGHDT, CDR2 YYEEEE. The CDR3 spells CASSFRETAYEQYF. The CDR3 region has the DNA TGTGCCAGCAGCTTTCGGGAAACGGCCTACGAGCAGTACTTC.

As DNA, the CDR3 is TGTGCCAGTAGTATGCGGGGGCGGTCTGAAGCTTTCTTT. Protein sequence: CASSMRGRSEAFF. The chain has TRBV19 and TRBJ1-1; perhaps TRBD1 as D (6 bases). This CDR3 contains 13 residues. The V gene's germline CDR1 is LNHDA and CDR2 SQIVND (reference sequence). V lost 3 bases to trimming and J lost 6 bases, with 11 bases between them.

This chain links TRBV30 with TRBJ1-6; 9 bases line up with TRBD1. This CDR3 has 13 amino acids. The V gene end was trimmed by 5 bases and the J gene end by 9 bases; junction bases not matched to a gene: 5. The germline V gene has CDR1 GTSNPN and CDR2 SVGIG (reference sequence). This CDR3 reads CAWGRDRASPLHF. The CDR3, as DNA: TGTGCCTGGGGCCGGGACAGGGCTTCACCCCTCCACTTT.

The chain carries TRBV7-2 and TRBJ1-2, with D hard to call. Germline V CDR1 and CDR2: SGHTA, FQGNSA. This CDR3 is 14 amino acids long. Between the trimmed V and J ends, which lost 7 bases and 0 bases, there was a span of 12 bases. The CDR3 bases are TGTGCCAGCACCCCTCCCTCTGCTAACTATGGCTACACCTTC. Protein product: CASTPPSANYGYTF.

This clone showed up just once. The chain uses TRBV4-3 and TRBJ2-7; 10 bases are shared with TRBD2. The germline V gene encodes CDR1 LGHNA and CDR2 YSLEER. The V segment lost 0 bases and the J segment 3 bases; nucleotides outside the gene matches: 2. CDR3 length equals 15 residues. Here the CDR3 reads CASSQEWTSGYEQYF. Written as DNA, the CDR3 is TGCGCCAGCAGCCAAGAATGGACTAGCGGCTACGAGCAGTACTTC.

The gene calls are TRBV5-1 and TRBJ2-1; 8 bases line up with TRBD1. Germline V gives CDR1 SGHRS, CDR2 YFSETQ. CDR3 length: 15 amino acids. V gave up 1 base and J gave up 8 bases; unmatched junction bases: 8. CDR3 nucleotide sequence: TGCGCCAGCAGCTTGCGCAGGGGGCGCGGCGATGAGCAGTTCTTC. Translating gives CASSLRRGRGDEQFF.

The CDR3 protein is CAWSIGVAAGELFF. CDR3 nucleotide sequence: TGTGCCTGGAGTATCGGGGTCGCGGCCGGGGAGCTGTTTTTT. This sequence joins TRBV30 and TRBJ2-2, with TRBD2 as a possible D gene (5 bases). Germline CDR1 is GTSNPN and CDR2 is SVGIG (reference sequence). Deletions cut 2 bases from V and 6 bases from J, with 13 bases between. The CDR3 has 14 amino acids.

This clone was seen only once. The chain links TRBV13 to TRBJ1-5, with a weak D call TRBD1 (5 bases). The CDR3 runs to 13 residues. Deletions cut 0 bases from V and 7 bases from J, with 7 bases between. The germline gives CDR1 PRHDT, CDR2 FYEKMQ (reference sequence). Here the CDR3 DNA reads TGTGCCAGCAGCTTAGGCGGGGGGCAGCCCCAGCATTTT. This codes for CASSLGGGQPQHF.

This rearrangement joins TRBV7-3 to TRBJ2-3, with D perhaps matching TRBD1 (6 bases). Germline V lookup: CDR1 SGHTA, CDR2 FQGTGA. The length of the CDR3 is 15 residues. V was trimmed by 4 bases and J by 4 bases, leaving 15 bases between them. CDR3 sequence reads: CASSSGGGRPDTQYF. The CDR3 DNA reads TGTGCCAGCAGCTCAGGTGGGGGCCGGCCAGATACGCAGTATTTT.

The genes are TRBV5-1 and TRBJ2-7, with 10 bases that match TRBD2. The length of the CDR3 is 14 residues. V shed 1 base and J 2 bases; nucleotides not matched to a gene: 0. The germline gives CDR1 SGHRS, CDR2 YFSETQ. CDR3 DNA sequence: TGCGCCAGCAGCTTGACTAGCGGGACCTACGAGCAGTACTTC. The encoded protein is CASSLTSGTYEQYF. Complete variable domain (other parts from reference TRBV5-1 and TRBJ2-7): KAGVTQTPRYLIKTRGQQVTLSCSPISGHRSVSWYQQTPGQGLQFLFEYFSETQRNKGNFPGRFSGRQFSNSRSEMNVSTLELGDSALYLCASSLTSGTYEQYFGPGTRLTVT.

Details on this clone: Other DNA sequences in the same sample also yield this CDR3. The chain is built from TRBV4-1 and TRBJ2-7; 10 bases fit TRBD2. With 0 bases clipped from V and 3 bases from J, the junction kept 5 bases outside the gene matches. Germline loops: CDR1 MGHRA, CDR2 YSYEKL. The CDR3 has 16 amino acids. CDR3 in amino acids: CASSQDASGRSYEQYF. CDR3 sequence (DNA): TGCGCCAGCAGCCAAGATGCTAGCGGGAGAAGCTACGAGCAGTACTTC.

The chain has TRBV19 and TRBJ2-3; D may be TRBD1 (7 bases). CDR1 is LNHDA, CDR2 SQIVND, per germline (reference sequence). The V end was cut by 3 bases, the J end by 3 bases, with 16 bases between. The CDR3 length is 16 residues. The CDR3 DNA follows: TGTGCCAGTAGTATCGTCGGAGGGGGCGGGACAGATACGCAGTATTTT. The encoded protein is CASSIVGGGGTDTQYF.

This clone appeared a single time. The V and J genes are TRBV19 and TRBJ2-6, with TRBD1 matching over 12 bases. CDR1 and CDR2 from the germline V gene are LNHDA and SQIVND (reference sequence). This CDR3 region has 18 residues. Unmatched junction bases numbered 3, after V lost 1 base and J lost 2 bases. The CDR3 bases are TGTGCCAGTAGTATAGCGGGACAGGGGGCGCCTGGGGCCAACGTCCTGACTTTC. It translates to CASSIAGQGAPGANVLTF.

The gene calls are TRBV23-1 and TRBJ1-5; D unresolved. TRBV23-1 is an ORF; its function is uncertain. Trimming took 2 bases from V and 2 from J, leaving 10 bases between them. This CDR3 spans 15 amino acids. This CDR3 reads CASSQVYLGNQPQHF. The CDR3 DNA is TGCGCCAGCAGTCAAGTCTATTTAGGCAATCAGCCCCAGCATTTT.

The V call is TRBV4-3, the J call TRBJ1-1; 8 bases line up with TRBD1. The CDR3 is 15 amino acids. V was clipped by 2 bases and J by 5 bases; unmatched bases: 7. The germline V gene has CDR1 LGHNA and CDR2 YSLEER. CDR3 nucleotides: TGCGCCAGCAGCCAAACGACAGGGGCGCGGACTGAAGCTTTCTTT. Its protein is CASSQTTGARTEAFF.

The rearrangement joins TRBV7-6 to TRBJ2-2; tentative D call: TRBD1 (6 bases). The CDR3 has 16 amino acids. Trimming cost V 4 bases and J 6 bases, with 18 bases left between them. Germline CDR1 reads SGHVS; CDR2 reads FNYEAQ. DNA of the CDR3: TGTGCCAGCAGCTCGTTTCCCAGGGGACGCGCCGGGGAGCTGTTTTTT. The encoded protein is CASSSFPRGRAGELFF.

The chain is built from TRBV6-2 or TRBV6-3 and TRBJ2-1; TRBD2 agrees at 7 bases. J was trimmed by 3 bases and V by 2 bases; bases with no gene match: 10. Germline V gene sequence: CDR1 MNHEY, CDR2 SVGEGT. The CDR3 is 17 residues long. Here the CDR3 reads CASSYGLAAQIYNEQFF. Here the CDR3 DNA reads TGTGCCAGCAGTTACGGCCTAGCGGCACAAATCTACAATGAGCAGTTCTTC.

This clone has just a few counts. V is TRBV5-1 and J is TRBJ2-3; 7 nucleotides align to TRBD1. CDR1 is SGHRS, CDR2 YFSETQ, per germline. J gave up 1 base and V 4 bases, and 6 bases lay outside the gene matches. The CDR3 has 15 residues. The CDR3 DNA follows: TGCGCCAGCAGCCAGGACAGGCCAGGCACAGATACGCAGTATTTT. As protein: CASSQDRPGTDTQYF.

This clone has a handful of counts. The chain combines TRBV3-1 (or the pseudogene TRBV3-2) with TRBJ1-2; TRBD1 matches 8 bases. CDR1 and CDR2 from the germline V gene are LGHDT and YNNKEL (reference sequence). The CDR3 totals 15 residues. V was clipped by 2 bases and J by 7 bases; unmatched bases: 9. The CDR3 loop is CASSQSAGGNGGYTF. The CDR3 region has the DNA TGTGCCAGCAGCCAATCGGCAGGGGGCAACGGTGGCTACACCTTC.

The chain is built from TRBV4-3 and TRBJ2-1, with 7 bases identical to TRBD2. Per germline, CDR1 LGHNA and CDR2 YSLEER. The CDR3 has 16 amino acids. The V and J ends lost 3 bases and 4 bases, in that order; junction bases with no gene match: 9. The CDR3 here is CASSHERERYYNEQFF. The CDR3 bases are TGCGCCAGCAGCCACGAGCGGGAAAGATATTACAATGAGCAGTTCTTC.